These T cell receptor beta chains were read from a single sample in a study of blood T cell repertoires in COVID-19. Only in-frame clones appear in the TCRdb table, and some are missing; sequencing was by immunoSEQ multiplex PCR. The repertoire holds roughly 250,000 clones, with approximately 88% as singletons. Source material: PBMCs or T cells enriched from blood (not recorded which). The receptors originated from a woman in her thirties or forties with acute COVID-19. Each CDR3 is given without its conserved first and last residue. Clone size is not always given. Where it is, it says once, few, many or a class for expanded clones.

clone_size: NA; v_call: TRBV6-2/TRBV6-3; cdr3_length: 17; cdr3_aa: ASSYFAAGQSSGANVLT
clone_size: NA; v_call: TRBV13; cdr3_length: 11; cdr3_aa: ASSFQGLYGYT
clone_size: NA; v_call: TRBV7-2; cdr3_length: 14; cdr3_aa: ASSAGLAGVADTQY
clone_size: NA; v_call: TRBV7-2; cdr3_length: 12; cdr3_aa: ASSLGALGVEQF
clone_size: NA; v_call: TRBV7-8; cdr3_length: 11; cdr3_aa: ASSYRTGNEQF
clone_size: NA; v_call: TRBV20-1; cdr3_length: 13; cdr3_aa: SASLREASTDTQY
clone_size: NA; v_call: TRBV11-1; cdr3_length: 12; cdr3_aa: ASSLGGGGYEQY
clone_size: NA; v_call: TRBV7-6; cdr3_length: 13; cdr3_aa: ASSLGQAVNTEAF
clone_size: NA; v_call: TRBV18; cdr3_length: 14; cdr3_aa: ASSPPGLAITDTQY
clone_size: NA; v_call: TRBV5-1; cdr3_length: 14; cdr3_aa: ASSPGPLQTNEKLF
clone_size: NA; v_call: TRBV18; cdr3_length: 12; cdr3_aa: ASSPVPTAYEQY
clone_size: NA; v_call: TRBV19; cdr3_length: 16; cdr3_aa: ARSRMGGEGNSYNEQF
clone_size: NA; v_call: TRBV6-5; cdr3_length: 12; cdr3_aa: ASSKGGSFYGYT
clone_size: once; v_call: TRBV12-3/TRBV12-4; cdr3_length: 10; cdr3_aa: ASTSLLEGYT
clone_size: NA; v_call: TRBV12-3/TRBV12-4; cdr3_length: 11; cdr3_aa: ASSLARDQPQH
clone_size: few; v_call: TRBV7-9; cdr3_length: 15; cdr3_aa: ASSLVGDRGRNQPQH
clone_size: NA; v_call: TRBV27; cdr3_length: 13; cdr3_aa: ASSSARAVNQPQH
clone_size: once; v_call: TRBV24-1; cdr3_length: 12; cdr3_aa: ATSSTGTNYGYT
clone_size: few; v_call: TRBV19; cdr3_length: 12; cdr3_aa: ASSIWDRGEKLF
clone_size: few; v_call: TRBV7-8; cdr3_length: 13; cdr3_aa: ASRGSGRGHYEQY
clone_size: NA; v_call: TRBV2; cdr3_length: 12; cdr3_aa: ASSDTGSNQPQH
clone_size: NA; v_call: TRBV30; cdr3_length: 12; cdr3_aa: ARQGETRAGELF
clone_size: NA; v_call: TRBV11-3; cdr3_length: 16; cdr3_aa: ASSPESEARMIYNEQF
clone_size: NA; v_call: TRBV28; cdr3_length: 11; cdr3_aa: ASSWEGHRGYT
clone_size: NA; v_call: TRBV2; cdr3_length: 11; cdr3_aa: ASGGSYTNEQF
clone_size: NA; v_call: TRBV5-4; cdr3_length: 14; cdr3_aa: ASSQTGTSVQNIQY
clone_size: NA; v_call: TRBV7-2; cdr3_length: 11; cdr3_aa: ASADITTYTQY
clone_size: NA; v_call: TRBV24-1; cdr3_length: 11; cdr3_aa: ATSDFRGSGYT
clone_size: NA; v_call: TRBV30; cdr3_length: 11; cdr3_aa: AWKRQAGNTIY
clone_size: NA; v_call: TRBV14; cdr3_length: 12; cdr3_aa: ASSQASAGNTIY
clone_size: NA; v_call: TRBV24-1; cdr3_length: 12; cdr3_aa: ATRRSGRDTEAF
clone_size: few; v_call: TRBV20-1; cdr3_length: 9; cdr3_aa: SAGFAHEQY
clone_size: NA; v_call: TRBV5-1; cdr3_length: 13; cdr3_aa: ASAMDRSGNSPLH
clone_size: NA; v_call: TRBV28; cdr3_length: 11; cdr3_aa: ASSSGNGETQY
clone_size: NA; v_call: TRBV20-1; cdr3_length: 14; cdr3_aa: SASLGRGFVNSPLH
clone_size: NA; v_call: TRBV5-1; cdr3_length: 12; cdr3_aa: ASSQGSSTDTQY
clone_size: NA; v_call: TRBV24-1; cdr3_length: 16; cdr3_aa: ATLRGKTGGAPQETQY
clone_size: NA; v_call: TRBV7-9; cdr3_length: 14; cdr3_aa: ASSIIRGLSTDTQY
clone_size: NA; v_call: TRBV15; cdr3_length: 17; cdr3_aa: ATSRVGLAVSSGANVLT
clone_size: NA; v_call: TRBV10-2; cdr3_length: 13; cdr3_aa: ASAQNDMSSNTIY
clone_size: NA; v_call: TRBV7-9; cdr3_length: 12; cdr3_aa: ASSLGQGTGELF
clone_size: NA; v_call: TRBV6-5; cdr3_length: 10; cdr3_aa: ASAGGNYGYT
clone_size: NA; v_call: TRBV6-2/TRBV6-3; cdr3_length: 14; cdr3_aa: ASSYRPRTSGGELF
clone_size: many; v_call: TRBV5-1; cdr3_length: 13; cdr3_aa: ASSLVIAGGGEQF
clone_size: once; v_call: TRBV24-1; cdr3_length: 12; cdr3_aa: ATSDSRRGYEQY
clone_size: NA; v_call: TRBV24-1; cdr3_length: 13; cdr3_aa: ATSDSAARQSAIY